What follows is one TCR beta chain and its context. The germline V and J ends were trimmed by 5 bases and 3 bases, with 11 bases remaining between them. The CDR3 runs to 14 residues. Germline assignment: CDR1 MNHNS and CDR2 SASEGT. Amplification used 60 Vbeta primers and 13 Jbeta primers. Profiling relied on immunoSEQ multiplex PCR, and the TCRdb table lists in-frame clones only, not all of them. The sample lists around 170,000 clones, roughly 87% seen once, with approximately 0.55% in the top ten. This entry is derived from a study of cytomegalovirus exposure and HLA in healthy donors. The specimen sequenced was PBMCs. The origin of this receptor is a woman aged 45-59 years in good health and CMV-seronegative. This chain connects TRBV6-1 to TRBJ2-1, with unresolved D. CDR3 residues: CASSKFTDYNEQFF. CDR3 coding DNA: TGTGCCAGCAGTAAGTTTACAGACTACAATGAGCAGTTCTTC.